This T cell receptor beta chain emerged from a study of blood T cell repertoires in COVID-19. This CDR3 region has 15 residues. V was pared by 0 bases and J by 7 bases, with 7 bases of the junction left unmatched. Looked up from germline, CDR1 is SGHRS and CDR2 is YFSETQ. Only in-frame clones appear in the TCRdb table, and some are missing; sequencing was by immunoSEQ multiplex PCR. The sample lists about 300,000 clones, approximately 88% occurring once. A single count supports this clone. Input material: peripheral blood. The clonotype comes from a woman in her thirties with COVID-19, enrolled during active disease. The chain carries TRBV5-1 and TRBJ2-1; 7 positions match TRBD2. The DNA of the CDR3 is TGCGCCAGCAGCTTGGGCGGGACTAAATTAAATGAGCAGTTCTTC. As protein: CASSLGGTKLNEQFF.